Following are 32 T cell receptor beta chains from one sample sequenced in a study of neurological immune-mediated disorders. One entry per CDR3 protein, called by TCRdb with MiXCR from the 5' RACE reads. The sample yields tens of thousands of distinct CDR3 sequences, less than 15% seen once. The sequenced sample consisted of PBMCs. The receptor set was obtained from a woman aged 60-70 years with HTLV-1-associated myelopathy (HAM/TSP).

This clonotype showed up many times. This rearrangement joins TRBV13 to TRBJ1-1; maybe TRBD1 (6 bases). The CDR3 extends over 14 amino acids. CDR1 and CDR2 (germline): PRHDT, FYEKMQ (reference sequence). V was shortened by 5 bases and J by 3 bases, with 13 bases between the two germline ends. The chain's CDR3 is CASSPTGSYTEAFF. CDR3 nucleotides: TGTGCCAGCAGCCCGACAGGTTCCTACACTGAAGCTTTCTTT.

This clonotype was seen at least ten times. The chain employs TRBV10-3 and TRBJ2-2; D may be TRBD1 or TRBD2 (7 bases each). Trimming took off 2 bases at V and 0 bases at J, with 13 bases between the two ends. The CDR3 is 17 residues long. Germline CDR1 and CDR2: ENHRY and SYGVKD. CDR3 sequence: CAISETRGGSNTGELFF. CDR3 nucleotides: TGTGCCATCAGTGAGACCAGGGGGGGATCGAACACCGGGGAGCTGTTTTTT.

This clonotype has a count of ten or more. The rearrangement uses TRBV5-1 and TRBJ1-1, with D possibly TRBD1 on 5 matching bases. The germline gives CDR1 SGHRS, CDR2 YFSETQ. The V gene lost 2 bases and the J gene lost 3 bases, with 14 bases spanning the gap. CDR3 length equals 15 residues. CDR3 region: CASSLVRGGDTEAFF. CDR3 coding DNA: TGCGCCAGCAGCTTAGTAAGGGGTGGGGACACTGAAGCTTTCTTT.

This clonotype appeared many times. The chain combines TRBV7-6 with TRBJ2-1; 12 bases align to TRBD1. Germline CDR1 SGHVS, CDR2 FNYEAQ. This CDR3 region has 15 residues. Trimming took 5 bases from V and 6 from J; bases not matched to a gene: 5. In DNA, the CDR3 is TGTGCCAGCAGCACCGGGACAGGGGGCTTCAATGAGCAGTTCTTC. Amino acid sequence: CASSTGTGGFNEQFF.

This clonotype appeared many times. CDR3 bases: TGTGCCAGCAGCTGGGGACAGGGGGCAGGTCTCGAGCAGTACTTC. It codes for CASSWGQGAGLEQYF. V and J are TRBV7-2 and TRBJ2-7, with TRBD1 identical over 12 bases. Per germline, CDR1 SGHTA and CDR2 FQGNSA. The trim removed 4 bases at V and 6 bases at J, leaving 7 bases unmatched. The CDR3 length is 15 residues.

Ten or more counts support this clonotype. The chain joins TRBV5-5 to TRBJ1-1, with D hard to call. The CDR3 extends over 14 amino acids. V was trimmed by 6 bases and J by 0 bases, leaving 12 bases between them. Germline-derived CDR1 and CDR2 are SGHKS and YYEKEE (reference sequence). The CDR3 nucleotides read TGTGCCAGCACCCGGACGGGGATGAACACTGAAGCTTTCTTT. As protein: CASTRTGMNTEAFF.

Many counts were recorded for this clonotype. This chain joins TRBV5-5 and TRBJ2-1; TRBD1 matches 9 bases. The germline CDR1 and CDR2 sequences are SGHKS and YYEKEE (reference sequence). With 3 bases clipped from V and 7 bases from J, the junction kept 5 bases outside the gene matches. This CDR3 has 14 amino acids. The CDR3 reads CASSWNRGQNEQFF. CDR3 DNA sequence: TGTGCCAGCAGCTGGAACAGGGGGCAGAATGAGCAGTTCTTC.

This clonotype showed up many times. CDR3 in DNA: TGCGCCAGCAGCACCAGGACAGGGGGAATCGCCGGGGAGCTGTTTTTT. Translating gives CASSTRTGGIAGELFF. This chain connects TRBV5-1 to TRBJ2-2, with 10 bases matching TRBD1. The ends lost 4 bases at V and 6 bases at J; junction bases unmatched: 9. Germline V gene lookup returns CDR1 SGHRS and CDR2 YFSETQ. This CDR3 spans 16 amino acids.

This clonotype was observed at least ten times. The chain is built from TRBV5-6 and TRBJ2-3; TRBD1 agrees at 9 bases. The CDR3 has 17 amino acids. V lost 2 bases, J lost 4 bases, and 11 bases stayed unmatched. Germline CDR1 and CDR2: SGHDT and YYEEEE. CDR3 sequence (DNA): TGTGCCAGCAGCTTACGGACCGGGACAGGGATTCCAGATACGCAGTATTTT. Translation: CASSLRTGTGIPDTQYF.

This clonotype came up many times. The chain links TRBV5-6 to TRBJ2-5; a weak D match, TRBD1 (5 bases). Germline loops: CDR1 SGHDT, CDR2 YYEEEE. This CDR3 is built from 14 residues. Trimming took 4 bases from V and 4 from J, leaving 14 bases between them. CDR3 sequence reads: CASSRSGWAETQYF. CDR3 DNA: TGTGCCAGCAGCCGCTCAGGGTGGGCAGAGACCCAGTACTTC.

The table lists this clonotype with many counts. The chain uses TRBV20-1 and TRBJ2-4, with 8 bases that match TRBD2. CDR1 and CDR2 from the germline V gene are DFQATT and SNEGSKA (reference sequence). CDR3 size: 15 residues. After removal of 5 bases from V and 1 base from J, the junction contained 7 bases not matched to a gene. Here the CDR3 DNA reads TGCAGTGCTTTCACCCGCGGGGGGGCCAAAAACATTCAGTACTTC. This codes for CSAFTRGGAKNIQYF.

In this sample, this clonotype turned up many times. The gene calls are TRBV7-7 and TRBJ1-1; D not resolved. Trimming cost V 6 bases and J 2 bases, with 10 bases left between them. This CDR3 contains 13 residues. CDR1 is SSHAT, CDR2 FNYEAQ, per germline (reference sequence). CDR3 amino acids: CASSELPNTEAFF. DNA for the CDR3: TGTGCCAGCAGTGAGCTACCCAACACTGAAGCTTTCTTT.

The table lists this clonotype with many counts. The CDR3 sequence is CATSTRRPSSGNTIYF. The CDR3 DNA follows: TGTGCCACCAGCACCCGAAGACCAAGCTCTGGAAACACCATATATTTT. The chain joins TRBV15 to TRBJ1-3; D not resolved. CDR3 length: 16 amino acids. V shed 4 bases and J shed 0 bases, with 13 bases lying between them. CDR1 LNHNV and CDR2 YYDKDF come from the germline V gene (reference sequence).

This clonotype was picked up many times. The chain employs TRBV7-7 and TRBJ2-2; a possible D gene is TRBD1 (5 bases). With 5 bases removed from V and 3 bases from J, the gap between germline ends came to 10 bases. Germline V CDR1 and CDR2: SSHAT, FNYEAQ (reference sequence). This CDR3 contains 14 residues. The DNA for the CDR3 is TGTGCCAGCAGCCACACACAGGACACCGGGGAGCTGTTTTTT. Amino acids: CASSHTQDTGELFF.

This clonotype was seen ten or more times. The CDR3 region has the DNA TGCAGTGTCGCCAGATACTACGAGCAGTACTTC. Translating it yields CSVARYYEQYF. The V call is TRBV20-1, the J call TRBJ2-7, with D hard to call. The CDR3 is 11 residues long. The germline V and J ends were trimmed by 7 bases and 3 bases, with 10 bases remaining between them. Germline values: CDR1 DFQATT, CDR2 SNEGSKA (reference sequence).

By share, this clonotype counts as medium-sized. The chain has TRBV12-3 or TRBV12-4 and TRBJ2-1, with a tentative D call TRBD1 (5 bases). The V end was cut by 2 bases, the J end by 5 bases, with 13 bases between. The CDR3 has 15 residues. This chain's CDR3 is CASSLSIQVHNEQFF. CDR3 nucleotide sequence: TGTGCCAGCAGTTTATCCATACAGGTGCACAATGAGCAGTTCTTC.

This clonotype was observed many times. The V gene is TRBV18, the J gene TRBJ2-5; 7 bases match TRBD1. With 3 bases clipped from V and 3 bases from J, the junction kept 4 bases outside the gene matches. The CDR3 has 14 amino acids. CDR1 and CDR2 (germline): KGHSH, LQKENI. The CDR3 is CASSPGQAEETQYF. CDR3 sequence (DNA): TGTGCCAGCTCACCCGGACAGGCCGAAGAGACCCAGTACTTC.

This clonotype appeared many times. This chain's CDR3 is CASSLGTSGHSYNEQFF. DNA for the CDR3: TGTGCCAGCAGTCTAGGGACTAGCGGGCACTCCTACAATGAGCAGTTCTTC. The rearrangement links TRBV12-3 or TRBV12-4 to TRBJ2-1; TRBD2 matches at 12 bases. Germline trimming cut 5 bases from V and 0 bases from J; bases unmatched to any gene: 5. The CDR3 runs to 17 residues.

This clonotype was counted many times. The J gene is TRBJ2-1, the V gene TRBV20-1; D remains unclear. CDR3 size: 15 residues. V lost 6 bases, J lost 4 bases, and 19 bases lay in between. Germline CDR1 DFQATT, CDR2 SNEGSKA (reference sequence). CDR3 residues: CSASQVIGVYNEQFF. Here the CDR3 DNA reads TGCAGTGCCAGTCAGGTAATAGGAGTATACAATGAGCAGTTCTTC.

This clonotype occurred many times. The chain combines TRBV12-3 or TRBV12-4 with TRBJ2-5, with D possibly matching TRBD2 (5 bases). The CDR3 runs to 12 residues. V shed 8 bases and J shed 5 bases, with 12 bases lying between them. Here the CDR3 reads CASRDKGETQYF. The CDR3 region has the DNA TGTGCCAGCCGGGATAAGGGTGAGACCCAGTACTTC.

The V gene is TRBV4-1, the J gene TRBJ1-2; TRBD1 aligns across 8 bases. The V gene end was trimmed by 1 base and the J gene end by 5 bases; junction bases not matched to a gene: 18. Germline CDR1 reads MGHRA; CDR2 reads YSYEKL. This CDR3 is built from 19 residues. The CDR3 DNA sequence: TGCGCCAGCAGCCAAGCCGAACGATATCCCAGGGGGCTAGGGTATGGCTACACCTTC. It is translated as CASSQAERYPRGLGYGYTF.

There are many counts of this clonotype. V is TRBV3-1 and J is TRBJ1-1; a possible D gene is TRBD1 (5 bases). V lost 4 bases, J lost 12 bases, and 15 bases lay in between. Germline-derived CDR1 and CDR2 are LGHDT and YNNKEL (reference sequence). CDR3 length equals 12 residues. CDR3 residues: CASSRTGGGTFF. The CDR3 DNA reads as TGTGCCAGCAGCCGCACGGGGGGAGGTACTTTCTTT.

CDR3: CSEAIQGQGGYTF. Here the CDR3 DNA reads TGCAGTGAAGCAATACAGGGGCAAGGCGGCTACACCTTC. The chain employs TRBV20-1 and TRBJ1-2; 7 bases fit TRBD1. Germline values: CDR1 DFQATT, CDR2 SNEGSKA (reference sequence). CDR3 size: 13 residues. Germline trimming cut 7 bases from V and 8 bases from J; bases unmatched to any gene: 13.

This clonotype occurred many times. This sequence joins TRBV2 and TRBJ1-5; D is unclear. The CDR3 consists of 14 residues. Germline CDR1 is SNHLY and CDR2 is FYNNEI. Trimming pared 7 bases from V and 0 bases from J, leaving 10 bases between. CDR3 DNA: TGTGCCAGCAAGGGCGAGTATAGCAATCAGCCCCAGCATTTT. Translated, it gives CASKGEYSNQPQHF.

This clonotype came up many times. The chain joins TRBV9 to TRBJ1-2; D perhaps matches TRBD1 (5 bases). Germline loops: CDR1 SGDLS, CDR2 YYNGEE. Trimming removed 0 bases from V and 8 bases from J, with 11 bases in between. CDR3 size: 13 residues. The CDR3 loop reads CASSVGGKQGYTF. In DNA, the CDR3 is TGTGCCAGCAGCGTAGGGGGGAAGCAGGGCTACACCTTC.

As to this clonotype: The limits of the CDR3 on the DNA are not certain, so only TCRdb's listed CDR3 is given. The chain joins TRBV5-1 to TRBJ2-3; the DNA was not used to check the table's D call, TRBD2. Germline CDR1 and CDR2: SGHRS and YFSETQ. Counting both end residues, the CDR3 totals 22 amino acids. CDR3 residues: CASSFYICSARDPLAVTDTQYF.

There are many counts of this clonotype. The chain is built from TRBV19 and TRBJ2-1; no clear D. Germline V gene data show CDR1 as LNHDA and CDR2 as SQIVND (reference sequence). The V end was cut by 5 bases, the J end by 4 bases, with 9 bases between. This CDR3 contains 13 residues. The CDR3 loop reads CASSPMGYNEQFF. The CDR3 DNA is TGTGCCAGTAGTCCCATGGGGTACAATGAGCAGTTCTTC. Variable domain in full (rest from reference TRBV19 and TRBJ2-1): DGGITQSPKYLFRKEGQNVTLSCEQNLNHDAMYWYRQDPGQGLRLIYYSQIVNDFQKGDIAEGYSVSREKKESFPLTVTSAQKNPTAFYLCASSPMGYNEQFFGPGTRLTVL.

Note on this clonotype: The junction does not match germline at one end; this may be a read error. The chain links TRBV5-1 to TRBJ2-3; no definite D call. This CDR3 spans 15 amino acids. CDR1 and CDR2 from the germline V gene are SGHRS and YFSETQ. This CDR3 reads CASSLVGWAADTQYF. CDR3 coding DNA: TGCGCCAGCAGTTTGGTCGGGTGGGCGGCAGATACGCAGTATTTT.

This clonotype was seen repeatedly, ten times or more. This chain joins TRBV6-2 or TRBV6-3 and TRBJ1-2; the D is unclear. CDR3 length equals 12 residues. The V end lost 4 bases, the J end lost 10 bases, and 13 bases lay between the germline ends. Germline CDR1 reads MNHEY; CDR2 reads SVGEGT. The CDR3, as DNA: TGTGCCAGCAGTTTTAGCAGCGCCTACTACACCTTC. Translation gives CASSFSSAYYTF.

At least ten counts were recorded for this clonotype. This chain joins TRBV20-1 and TRBJ2-2; D unclear. Per germline, CDR1 DFQATT and CDR2 SNEGSKA (reference sequence). V lost 1 base to trimming and J lost 1 base, with 7 bases between them. There are 14 residues in the CDR3. The CDR3 coding sequence is TGCAGTGCTAGAGCGGGCGGGAACACCGGGGAGCTGTTTTTT. It translates to CSARAGGNTGELFF.

This clonotype was detected many times. The chain combines TRBV10-2 with TRBJ2-7, with D perhaps TRBD1 (7 bases). Germline CDR1 is WSHSY and CDR2 is SAAADI. The CDR3 loop spans 15 amino acids. Trimming took off 10 bases at V and 0 bases at J, with 19 bases between the two ends. CDR3 nucleotides: TGCGCCACCTCCCACCCAGGGGGGAGCTCCTACGAGCAGTACTTC. Its translation is CATSHPGGSSYEQYF.

The sample holds a few counts of this clonotype. CDR3 in DNA: TGTGCCAGCAGATGGGACAGTAGCCTAGGGAAGGGGGAGCAGTACTTC. As protein: CASRWDSSLGKGEQYF. The chain joins TRBV6-6 to TRBJ2-7; TRBD1 matches 7 bases. Trimming cost V 6 bases and J 7 bases; bases outside gene matches: 18. The CDR3 runs to 16 residues. The germline V gene has CDR1 MNHNY and CDR2 SVGAGI (reference sequence).